The entry below describes one T cell receptor (beta chain). After removal of 2 bases from V and 4 bases from J, the junction contained 5 bases not matched to a gene. This CDR3 is 15 amino acids long. The germline V gene has CDR1 SGHRS and CDR2 YFSETQ. This sample is drawn from a study of T cells in Graves' hyperthyroidism and ophthalmopathy. From RNA transcripts, TCR beta CDR3 regions were amplified. The study used the HTBI primer set for a first-round RT-PCR of the TCR CDR3. TCRdb reanalysed the multiplex PCR reads using MiXCR and keeps one entry per CDR3 protein. This table holds fewer than 600,000 distinct CDR3 sequences, approximately 15% found once.

The chain joins TRBV5-1 to TRBJ2-1; 8 positions match TRBD1. The clonotype originates from a woman aged 18-30 years with Graves' hyperthyroidism. Sequencing was done on a sample of blood. For the CDR3, the DNA is TGCGCCAGCAGCTTCCAGGGGGCCCCTTACAATGAGCAGTTCTTC. Encoded protein: CASSFQGAPYNEQFF.